This entry describes one TCR beta chain. The antigen remains undetermined. These data are taken from a study of vaccination and CD4 T cells after COVID-19. In the study overall: Either a CEFX pool, an HIV-1 Nef pool, or no peptide was added to control cultures. Study results and limitations: Convalescent patients had 304 of 307 vaccine-specific clones showing spike mono-reactivity.

Sequence data for DNA of cultured CD4+ T cells were generated by the Oncomine TCR Beta short-read assay. Genomic DNA was isolated from CD4+ T cells that had been cultured. TCRdb ran MiXCR on the PCR reads and lists one entry per CDR3 protein. The data hold 11,000 to 15,000 distinct CDR3 sequences, with less than 75% observed a single time. This CDR3 is 17 amino acids long. Germline CDR1 DFQATT, CDR2 SNEGSKA (reference sequence). Unmatched junction bases numbered 13, after V lost 3 bases and J lost 4 bases. The treatment: approximately 9-day PBMC culture with coronavirus spike peptide pools or control peptides (ViraFEST assay). Via ViraFEST, peptide pools expanded antigen-specific T cells before TCR sequencing.

Sample: CD4+ T cells from blood, cultured in vitro. The TCR was taken from a human donor who had recovered from COVID-19. The chain links TRBV20-1 to TRBJ1-5, with TRBD1 identical over 9 bases. The CDR3 bases are TGCAGTGCTAGGACGGGACAGGGTACTATAGGGAATCAGCCCCAGCATTTT. This sequence encodes CSARTGQGTIGNQPQHF.